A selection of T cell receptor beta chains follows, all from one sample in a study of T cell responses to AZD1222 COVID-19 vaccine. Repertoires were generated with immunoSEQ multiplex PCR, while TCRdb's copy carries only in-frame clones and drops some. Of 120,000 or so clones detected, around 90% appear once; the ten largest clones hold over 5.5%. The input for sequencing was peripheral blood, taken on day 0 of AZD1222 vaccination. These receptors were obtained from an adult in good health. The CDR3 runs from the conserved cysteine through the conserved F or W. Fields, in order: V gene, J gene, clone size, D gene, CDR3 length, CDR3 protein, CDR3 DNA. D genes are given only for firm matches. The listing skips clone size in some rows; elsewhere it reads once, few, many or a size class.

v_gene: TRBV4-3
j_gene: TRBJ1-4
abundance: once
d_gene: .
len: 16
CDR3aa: CASSQDLTEANEKLFF
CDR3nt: TGCGCCAGCAGCCAAGATTTGACAGAAGCTAATGAAAAACTGTTTTTT

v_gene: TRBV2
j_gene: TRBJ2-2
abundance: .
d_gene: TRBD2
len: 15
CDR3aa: CASSEGSGYTGELFF
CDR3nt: TGTGCCAGCAGTGAGGGTAGCGGGTACACCGGGGAGCTGTTTTTT

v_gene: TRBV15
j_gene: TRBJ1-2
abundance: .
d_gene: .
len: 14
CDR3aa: CATSRQGKRDGYTF
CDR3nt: TGTGCCACCAGCAGACAGGGGAAAAGAGATGGCTACACCTTC

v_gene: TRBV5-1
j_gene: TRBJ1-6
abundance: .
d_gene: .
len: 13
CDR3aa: CASSKDTNSPLHF
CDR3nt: TGCGCCAGCAGCAAGGATACGAATTCACCCCTCCACTTT

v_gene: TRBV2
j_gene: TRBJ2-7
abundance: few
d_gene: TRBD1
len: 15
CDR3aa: CASSDDRGNSYEQYF
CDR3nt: TGTGCCAGCAGTGACGACAGGGGGAATAGTTACGAGCAGTACTTC

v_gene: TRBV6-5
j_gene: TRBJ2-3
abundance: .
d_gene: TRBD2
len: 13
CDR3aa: CASSLGGSDTQYF
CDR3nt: TGTGCCAGCAGTTTGGGAGGGTCAGATACGCAGTATTTT

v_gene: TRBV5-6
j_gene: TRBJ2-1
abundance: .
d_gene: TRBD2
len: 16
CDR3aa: CASSSRVAGPYNEQFF
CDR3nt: TGTGCCAGCAGCTCACGGGTAGCGGGACCCTACAATGAGCAGTTCTTC

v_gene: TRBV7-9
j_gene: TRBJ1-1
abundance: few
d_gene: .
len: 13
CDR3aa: CASSFRADTEAFF
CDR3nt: TGTGCCAGCAGCTTCAGGGCGGACACTGAAGCTTTCTTT

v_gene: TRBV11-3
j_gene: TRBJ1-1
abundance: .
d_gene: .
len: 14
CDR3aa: CASNRGGTNTEAFF
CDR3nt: TGTGCCAGCAACCGAGGAGGAACGAACACTGAAGCTTTCTTT

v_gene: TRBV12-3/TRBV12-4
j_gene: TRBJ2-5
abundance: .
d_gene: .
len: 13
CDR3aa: CATQQGGQETQYF
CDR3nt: TGTGCCACCCAACAGGGCGGCCAAGAGACCCAGTACTTC

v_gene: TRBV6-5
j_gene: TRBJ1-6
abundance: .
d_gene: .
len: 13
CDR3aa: CASSYDSEGDLHF
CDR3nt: TGTGCCAGCAGTTACGACAGTGAAGGGGACCTCCACTTT

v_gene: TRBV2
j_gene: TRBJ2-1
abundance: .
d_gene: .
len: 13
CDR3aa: CASSDNTYGEQFF
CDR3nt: TGTGCCAGCAGTGACAACACGTACGGTGAGCAGTTCTTC

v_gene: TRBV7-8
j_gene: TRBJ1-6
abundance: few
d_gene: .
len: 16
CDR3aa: CASSLSAQGGDSPLHF
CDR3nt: TGTGCCAGCAGCTTATCCGCACAGGGCGGGGATTCACCCCTCCACTTT

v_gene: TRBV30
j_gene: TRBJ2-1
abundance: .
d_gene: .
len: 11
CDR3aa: CAVGGWGEQFF
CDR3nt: TGTGCGGTAGGGGGATGGGGTGAGCAGTTCTTC

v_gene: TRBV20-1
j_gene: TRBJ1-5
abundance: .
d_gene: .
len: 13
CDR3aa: CSASGQGDQPQHF
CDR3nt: TGCAGTGCTAGTGGGCAGGGAGACCAGCCCCAGCATTTT

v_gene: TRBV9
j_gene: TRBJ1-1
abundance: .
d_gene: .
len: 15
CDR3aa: CASSVGQGLNTEAFF
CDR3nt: TGTGCCAGCAGCGTAGGACAAGGGTTGAACACTGAAGCTTTCTTT

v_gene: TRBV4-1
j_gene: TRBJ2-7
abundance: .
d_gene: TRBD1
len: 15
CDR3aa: CASSVAGTAPYEQYF
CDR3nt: TGCGCCAGCAGCGTAGCCGGGACAGCGCCCTACGAGCAGTACTTC

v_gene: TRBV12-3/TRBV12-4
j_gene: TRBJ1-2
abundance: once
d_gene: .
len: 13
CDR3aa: CASSPDPNYGYTF
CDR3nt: TGTGCCAGCAGTCCCGACCCTAACTATGGCTACACCTTC

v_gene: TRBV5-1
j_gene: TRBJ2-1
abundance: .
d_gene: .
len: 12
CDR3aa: CASSLSRNEQFF
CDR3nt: TGCGCCAGCAGCTTGTCTAGAAATGAGCAGTTCTTC

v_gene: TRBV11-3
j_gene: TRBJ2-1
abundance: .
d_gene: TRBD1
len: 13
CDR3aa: CASSAPTGGIKFF
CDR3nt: TGTGCCAGCAGCGCACCTACAGGGGGCATAAAGTTCTTC

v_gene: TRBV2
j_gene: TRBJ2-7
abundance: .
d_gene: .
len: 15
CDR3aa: CASSEGRVVGDEQYF
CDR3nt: TGTGCCAGCAGTGAGGGCAGGGTGGTTGGGGACGAGCAGTACTTC

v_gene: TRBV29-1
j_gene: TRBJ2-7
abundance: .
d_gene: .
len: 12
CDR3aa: CSVEVAGRQQYF
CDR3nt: TGCAGCGTTGAAGTGGCAGGCAGGCAGCAGTACTTC

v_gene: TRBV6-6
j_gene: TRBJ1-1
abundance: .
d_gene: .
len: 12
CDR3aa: CASLQENTEAFF
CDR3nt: TGTGCCAGCTTACAGGAAAACACTGAAGCTTTCTTT

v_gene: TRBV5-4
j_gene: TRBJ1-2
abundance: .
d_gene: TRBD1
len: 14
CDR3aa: CASSLEGAREGYTF
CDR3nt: TGTGCCAGCAGCTTGGAGGGGGCCCGGGAGGGCTACACCTTC